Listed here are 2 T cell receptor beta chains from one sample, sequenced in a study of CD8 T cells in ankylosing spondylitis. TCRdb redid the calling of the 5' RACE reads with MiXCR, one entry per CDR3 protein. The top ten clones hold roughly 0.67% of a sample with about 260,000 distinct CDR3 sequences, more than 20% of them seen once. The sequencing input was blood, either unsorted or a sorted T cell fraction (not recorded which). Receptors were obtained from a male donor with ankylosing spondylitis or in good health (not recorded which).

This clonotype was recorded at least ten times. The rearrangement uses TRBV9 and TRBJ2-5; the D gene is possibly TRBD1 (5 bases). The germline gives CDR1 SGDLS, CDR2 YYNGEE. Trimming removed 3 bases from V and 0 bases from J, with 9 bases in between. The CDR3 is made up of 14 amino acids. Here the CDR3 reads CASSARQYQETQYF. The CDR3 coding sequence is TGTGCCAGCAGCGCCCGACAGTACCAAGAGACCCAGTACTTC. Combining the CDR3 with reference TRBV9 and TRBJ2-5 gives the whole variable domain DSGVTQTPKHLITATGQRVTLRCSPRSGDLSVYWYQQSLDQGLQFLIQYYNGEERAKGNILERFSAQQFPDLHSELNLSSLELGDSALYFCASSARQYQETQYFGPGTRLLVL.

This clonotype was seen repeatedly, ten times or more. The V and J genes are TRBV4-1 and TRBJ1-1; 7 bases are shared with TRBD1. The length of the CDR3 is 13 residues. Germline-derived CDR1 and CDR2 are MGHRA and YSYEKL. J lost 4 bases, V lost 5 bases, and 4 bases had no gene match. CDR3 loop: CASSSTGATEAFF. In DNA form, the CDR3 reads TGCGCCAGCAGCAGCACAGGGGCCACTGAAGCTTTCTTT.